This passage covers 27 T cell receptor beta chains from one sample sequenced in a study of T cells in Graves' hyperthyroidism and ophthalmopathy. Amplification targeted TCR beta CDR3 regions from RNA transcripts. During a first-round RT-PCR of the TCR CDR3, the HTBI primer set was used. TCRdb analysed the multiplex PCR reads with MiXCR anew, one entry per CDR3 protein. The sample lists roughly 130,000 distinct CDR3 sequences; around 20% were seen once. Sequenced input: blood. The source of these receptors is a woman aged 45-65 years with Graves' hyperthyroidism that later progressed to Graves' ophthalmopathy.

The J gene is TRBJ2-1, the V gene TRBV7-3, with TRBD2 matching over 14 bases. The germline CDR1 and CDR2 sequences are SGHTA and FQGTGA. The junction had 10 bases not matched to a gene; V was cut back by 4 bases and J by 8 bases. This CDR3 comprises 17 residues. The CDR3 spells CASSSSTGTSGRYEQFF. CDR3 bases: TGTGCCAGCAGCTCCTCCACCGGGACTAGCGGGAGATATGAGCAGTTCTTC. Supplemented by reference TRBV7-3 and TRBJ2-1, the full variable domain reads GAGVSQTPSNKVTEKGKYVELRCDPISGHTALYWYRQSLGQGPEFLIYFQGTGAADDSGLPNDRFFAVRPEGSVSTLKIQRTERGDSAVYLCASSSSTGTSGRYEQFFGPGTRLTVL.

This clonotype has ten or more counts. V usage is TRBV12-3 or TRBV12-4 and J usage is TRBJ2-7; TRBD1 aligns across 10 bases. The CDR3 length is 15 residues. J was trimmed by 4 bases and V by 5 bases; bases with no gene match: 8. The DNA for the CDR3 is TGTGCCAGCAGTCCCTTTGACAGGGGGCCGTACGAGCAGTACTTC. It encodes CASSPFDRGPYEQYF.

The V and J genes are TRBV19 and TRBJ1-1; D uncertain. The germline V gene encodes CDR1 LNHDA and CDR2 SQIVND (reference sequence). Trimming removed 1 base from V and 3 bases from J, with 15 bases in between. This CDR3 is built from 16 residues. Written as DNA, the CDR3 is TGTGCCAGTAGTATAGGTCTTCAGGATTGGGACACTGAAGCTTTCTTT. This sequence encodes CASSIGLQDWDTEAFF.

V gene TRBV28 combines with J gene TRBJ2-3; 11 nucleotides line up with TRBD1. The junction had 7 bases not matched to a gene; V was cut back by 5 bases and J by 3 bases. The CDR3 is made up of 16 amino acids. From germline, CDR1 is MDHEN and CDR2 SYDVKM. Here the CDR3 DNA reads TGTGCCAGCAGTCACCCCGGGACAGGGGGAACAGATACGCAGTATTTT. Amino acids: CASSHPGTGGTDTQYF. The full variable domain, completed using reference TRBV28 and TRBJ2-3, is DVKVTQSSRYLVKRTGEKVFLECVQDMDHENMFWYRQDPGLGLRLIYFSYDVKMKEKGDIPEGYSVSREKKERFSLILESASTNQTSMYLCASSHPGTGGTDTQYFGPGTRLTVL.

Many counts were recorded for this clonotype. This chain connects TRBV12-3 or TRBV12-4 to TRBJ2-5, with a tentative D call TRBD2 (6 bases). The CDR3 has 13 amino acids. Trimming left V 7 bases short and J 4 bases short, with 13 bases between. CDR3 loop: CASTRVGGETQYF. CDR3 bases: TGTGCCAGCACCAGGGTGGGGGGAGAGACCCAGTACTTC.

CDR3 coding DNA: TGTGCCAGCAGCTTAGTCGGACAGGGGCACGACGAGCAGTACTTC. It codes for CASSLVGQGHDEQYF. The chain combines TRBV7-9 with TRBJ2-7; 9 bases map to TRBD1. The germline CDR1 and CDR2 sequences are SEHNR and FQNEAQ (reference sequence). V lost 1 base, J lost 5 bases, and 6 bases stayed unmatched. The CDR3 loop spans 15 amino acids.

With regard to this clonotype: A much larger clone sits a single nucleotide away, making a read error possible. This chain joins TRBV5-6 and TRBJ1-2; possibly TRBD1 for D (6 bases). Germline CDR1 and CDR2: SGHDT and YYEEEE. The length of the CDR3 is 15 residues. The CDR3 DNA reads TGTGCCAGCAGCTTGGGTATACAGGGAGACTATGGCTGCACCTTC. The encoded protein is CASSLGIQGDYGCTF.

This clonotype was detected ten times or more. The chain carries TRBV18 and TRBJ1-4; 10 bases line up with TRBD1. J lost 7 bases, V lost 4 bases, and 6 bases had no gene match. The CDR3 has 15 amino acids. The V gene's germline CDR1 is KGHSH and CDR2 LQKENI. The CDR3 spells CASSRGTGEGEKLFF. The CDR3 nucleotides read TGTGCCAGCTCACGAGGGACAGGGGAAGGTGAAAAACTGTTTTTT.

This clonotype was detected ten times or more. The chain carries TRBV20-1 and TRBJ1-5; D unresolved. Trimming stripped 4 bases from V and 0 bases from J, with 10 bases between. There are 14 residues in the CDR3. Germline CDR1 DFQATT, CDR2 SNEGSKA (reference sequence). The CDR3 DNA is TGCAGTGCTACTGAACAGATTAGCAATCAGCCCCAGCATTTT. Its protein product is CSATEQISNQPQHF.

This clonotype was seen ten or more times. The rearrangement uses TRBV30 and TRBJ1-3; D gene unclear. Trimming stripped 4 bases from V and 6 bases from J, with 13 bases between. Germline CDR1 reads GTSNPN; CDR2 reads SVGIG (reference sequence). There are 13 residues in the CDR3. The CDR3 protein is CAWTGPFLNTIYF. The DNA of the CDR3 is TGTGCCTGGACAGGACCCTTTTTAAACACCATATATTTT.

This chain uses TRBV18 with TRBJ1-3; a possible D gene is TRBD1 (5 bases). Germline CDR1 and CDR2: KGHSH and LQKENI. The CDR3 runs 15 residues. V was cut by 6 bases and J by 1 base, with 13 bases left in between. DNA for the CDR3: TGTGCCAGCTCCCGGGACCAGGGTTCTGGAAACACCATATATTTT. It is translated as CASSRDQGSGNTIYF.

This clonotype was seen at least ten times. This rearrangement joins TRBV20-1 to TRBJ2-3, with D tentatively TRBD2 (5 bases). This CDR3 is 15 amino acids long. Germline CDR1 DFQATT, CDR2 SNEGSKA (reference sequence). V lost 1 base and J 5 bases, leaving 16 bases between the germline ends. CDR3 protein: CSARGRGSAGDTQYF. The CDR3 nucleotides read TGCAGTGCTAGAGGGCGAGGTAGCGCCGGAGATACGCAGTATTTT.

This clonotype was recorded at least ten times. This rearrangement joins TRBV20-1 to TRBJ2-3, with a tentative D call TRBD1 (6 bases). V shed 0 bases and J shed 3 bases, with 16 bases lying between them. Germline V gives CDR1 DFQATT, CDR2 SNEGSKA (reference sequence). CDR3 length equals 16 residues. The DNA for the CDR3 is TGCAGTGCTAGAGATTTGGCGACAGGCATAACAGATACGCAGTATTTT. Residues: CSARDLATGITDTQYF.

The V and J genes are TRBV4-2 and TRBJ2-1, with 10 positions matching TRBD2. With 4 bases clipped from V and 4 bases from J, the junction kept 7 bases outside the gene matches. The CDR3 totals 16 residues. Germline V lookup: CDR1 LGHNA, CDR2 YNFKEQ. The CDR3 DNA reads as TGTGCCAGCAGCCGTATTACTAGCGGGATTTACAATGAGCAGTTCTTC. It encodes CASSRITSGIYNEQFF.

This sequence joins TRBV19 and TRBJ1-2; D is ambiguous. CDR3 length: 14 residues. Germline lookup yields CDR1 LNHDA and CDR2 SQIVND (reference sequence). The V gene lost 6 bases and the J gene lost 7 bases, with 18 bases spanning the gap. CDR3 protein: CASSLEGVTGGYTF. The CDR3 nucleotides are TGTGCCAGTAGCCTCGAGGGAGTTACTGGTGGCTACACCTTC.

CDR3 in amino acids: CAISESGTGGSEQYF. The CDR3 region has the DNA TGTGCCATCAGTGAGTCCGGGACAGGGGGAAGCGAGCAGTACTTC. The chain employs TRBV10-3 and TRBJ2-7, with 11 bases identical to TRBD1. The CDR3 sequence is 15 residues long. Germline lookup yields CDR1 ENHRY and CDR2 SYGVKD. Losses at the gene ends were 0 bases for V and 6 bases for J; bases not matched to a gene: 4.

This clonotype has only one observation. Written as DNA, the CDR3 is TGCAGTGCCTCAGCGAGGACTAGCGGGAGCTATGAGCAGTTCTTC. This codes for CSASARTSGSYEQFF. V gene TRBV20-1 combines with J gene TRBJ2-1; TRBD2 matches 13 bases. This CDR3 is 15 amino acids long. The germline gives CDR1 DFQATT, CDR2 SNEGSKA (reference sequence). V shed 6 bases and J 8 bases; nucleotides not matched to a gene: 10.

The sample holds many counts of this clonotype. The rearrangement joins TRBV20-1 to TRBJ2-2; TRBD2 agrees at 7 bases. Germline CDR1 is DFQATT and CDR2 is SNEGSKA (reference sequence). The CDR3 runs to 15 residues. The V and J ends lost 4 bases and 1 base, in that order; junction bases with no gene match: 6. The CDR3 sequence: CSAIPLAVNTGELFF. CDR3 sequence (DNA): TGCAGTGCTATTCCCCTAGCGGTGAACACCGGGGAGCTGTTTTTT.

The CDR3 spells CASLAGDTGELFF. CDR3 DNA sequence: TGTGCTAGTTTAGCGGGAGACACCGGGGAGCTGTTTTTT. V is TRBV12-5 and J is TRBJ2-2; 9 nucleotides align to TRBD2. With V trimmed by 8 bases and J by 3 bases, 1 base remained unmatched. Germline lookup yields CDR1 LGHNT and CDR2 FRNRAP. The CDR3 runs to 13 residues. Looking up the rest from reference TRBV12-5 and TRBJ2-2 gives the full variable domain: DARVTQTPRHKVTEMGQEVTMRCQPILGHNTVFWYRQTMMQGLELLAYFRNRAPLDDSGMPKDRFSAEMPDATLATLKIQPSEPRDSAVYFCASLAGDTGELFFGEGSRLTVL.

The sample holds many counts of this clonotype. The CDR3 coding sequence is TGTGCCAGCTCACCAGGGCACATCAATCAGCCCCAGCATTTT. It yields the protein CASSPGHINQPQHF. The chain links TRBV18 to TRBJ1-5; D not certain. There are 14 residues in the CDR3. V dropped 2 bases and J dropped 3 bases, with 8 bases sitting between them. Germline V CDR1 and CDR2: KGHSH, LQKENI. Supplemented by reference TRBV18 and TRBJ1-5, the full variable domain reads NAGVMQNPRHLVRRRGQEARLRCSPMKGHSHVYWYRQLPEEGLKFMVYLQKENIIDESGMPKERFSAEFPKEGPSILRIQQVVRGDSAAYFCASSPGHINQPQHFGDGTRLSIL.

In its sample, this clonotype was seen many times. This chain uses TRBV20-1 with TRBJ2-3; D may be TRBD1 (5 bases). This CDR3 region has 13 residues. Germline-derived CDR1 and CDR2 are DFQATT and SNEGSKA (reference sequence). The V end lost 3 bases, the J end lost 3 bases, and 10 bases lay between the germline ends. CDR3 amino acids: CSARSGRTDTQYF. DNA for the CDR3: TGCAGTGCTAGGTCAGGGCGGACAGATACGCAGTATTTT.

This clonotype was seen repeatedly, ten times or more. V gene TRBV2 combines with J gene TRBJ1-5; 9 nucleotides line up with TRBD1. This CDR3 comprises 17 residues. Per germline, CDR1 SNHLY and CDR2 FYNNEI. The J segment lost 7 bases and the V segment lost 0 bases, leaving 10 bases of the junction unmatched. CDR3 amino acids: CASSEASWDRERQPQHF. CDR3 sequence (DNA): TGTGCCAGCAGTGAAGCGTCATGGGACAGGGAAAGACAGCCCCAGCATTTT. The entire variable domain, with the rest obtained from reference TRBV2 and TRBJ1-5, is as follows: EPEVTQTPSHQVTQMGQEVILRCVPISNHLYFYWYRQILGQKVEFLVSFYNNEISEKSEIFDDQFSVERPDGSNFTLKIRSTKLEDSAMYFCASSEASWDRERQPQHFGDGTRLSIL.

The chain couples TRBV27 to TRBJ2-6; TRBD2 is a possible D gene (5 bases). V was trimmed by 9 bases and J by 0 bases, leaving 9 bases between them. The CDR3 consists of 14 residues. Germline assignment: CDR1 MNHEY and CDR2 SMNVEV (reference sequence). CDR3 sequence reads: CASRGYSGANVLTF. CDR3 coding DNA: TGTGCCAGTCGGGGATACTCTGGGGCCAACGTCCTGACTTTC. Full variable domain (outside the CDR3, taken from reference TRBV27 and TRBJ2-6): EAQVTQNPRYLITVTGKKLTVTCSQNMNHEYMSWYRQDPGLGLRQIYYSMNVEVTDKGDVPEGYKVSRKEKRNFPLILESPSPNQTSLYFCASRGYSGANVLTFGAGSRLTVL.

This clonotype was counted ten times or more. The chain couples TRBV7-9 to TRBJ2-1; 8 bases are a match to TRBD2. The trim removed 5 bases at V and 2 bases at J, leaving 5 bases unmatched. The V gene's germline CDR1 is SEHNR and CDR2 FQNEAQ (reference sequence). The CDR3 extends over 15 amino acids. The CDR3 region is CASSPAGGPYNEQFF. The CDR3 bases are TGTGCCAGCAGCCCGGCGGGAGGCCCCTACAATGAGCAGTTCTTC.

In its sample, this clonotype was seen many times. The gene calls are TRBV5-1 and TRBJ1-1, with D possibly TRBD1 on 5 matching bases. Germline V lookup: CDR1 SGHRS, CDR2 YFSETQ. The CDR3 extends over 15 amino acids. Trimming took off 4 bases at V and 0 bases at J, with 13 bases between the two ends. CDR3 sequence (DNA): TGCGCCAGCAGCCCTGGTGGGGGTTTGAACACTGAAGCTTTCTTT. It translates to CASSPGGGLNTEAFF.

This clonotype was counted ten times or more. V gene TRBV27 combines with J gene TRBJ2-7; 8 bases map to TRBD2. The J segment lost 1 base and the V segment lost 7 bases, leaving 6 bases of the junction unmatched. Germline assignment: CDR1 MNHEY and CDR2 SMNVEV (reference sequence). This CDR3 is 14 amino acids long. CDR3 sequence reads: CASTPTGGSYEQYF. CDR3 DNA sequence: TGTGCCAGCACCCCGACGGGGGGGTCCTACGAGCAGTACTTC.

This clonotype was seen repeatedly, ten times or more. The rearrangement uses TRBV27 and TRBJ2-1; TRBD1 aligns across 10 bases. Trimming took 2 bases from V and 5 from J; bases not matched to a gene: 0. The CDR3 loop spans 14 amino acids. Germline values: CDR1 MNHEY, CDR2 SMNVEV (reference sequence). The CDR3 is CASSLGQGDNEQFF. For the CDR3, the DNA is TGTGCCAGCAGTTTAGGACAGGGGGACAATGAGCAGTTCTTC.